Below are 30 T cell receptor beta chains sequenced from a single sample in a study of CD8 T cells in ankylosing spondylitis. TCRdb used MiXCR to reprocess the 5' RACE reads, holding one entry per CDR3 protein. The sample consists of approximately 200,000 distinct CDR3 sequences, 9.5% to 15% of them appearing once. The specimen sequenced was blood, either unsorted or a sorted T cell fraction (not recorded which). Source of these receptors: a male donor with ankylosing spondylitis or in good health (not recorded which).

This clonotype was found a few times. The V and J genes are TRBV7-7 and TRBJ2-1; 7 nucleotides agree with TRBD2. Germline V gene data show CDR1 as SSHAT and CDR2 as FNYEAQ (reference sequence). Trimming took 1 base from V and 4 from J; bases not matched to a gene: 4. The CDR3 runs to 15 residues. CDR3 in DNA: TGTGCCAGCAGCTTAGTGACTAGCCCGTACAATGAGCAGTTCTTC. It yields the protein CASSLVTSPYNEQFF.

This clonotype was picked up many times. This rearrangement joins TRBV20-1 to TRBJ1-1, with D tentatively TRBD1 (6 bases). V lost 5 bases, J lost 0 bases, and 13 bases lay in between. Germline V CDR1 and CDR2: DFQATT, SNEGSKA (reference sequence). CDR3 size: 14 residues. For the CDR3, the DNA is TGCAGTGCTGGCTGGGACACATTGAACACTGAAGCTTTCTTT. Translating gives CSAGWDTLNTEAFF.

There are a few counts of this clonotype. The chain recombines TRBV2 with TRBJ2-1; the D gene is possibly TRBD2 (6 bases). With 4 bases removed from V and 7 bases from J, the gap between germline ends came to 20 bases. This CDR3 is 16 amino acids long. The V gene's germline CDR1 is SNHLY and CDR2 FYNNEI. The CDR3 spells CASSVPGEPLGNEQFF. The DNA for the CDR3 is TGTGCCAGCAGTGTCCCGGGGGAACCCCTCGGGAATGAGCAGTTCTTC.

Written as DNA, the CDR3 is TGTGCCAGCAGTCCCCGTCTGAGGATGAGCTCCTACGAGCAGTACTTC. Protein: CASSPRLRMSSYEQYF. J is TRBJ2-7 and V is TRBV12-3 or TRBV12-4; D is uncertain. V gave up 5 bases and J gave up 0 bases, with 17 bases separating them. The CDR3 covers 16 residues.

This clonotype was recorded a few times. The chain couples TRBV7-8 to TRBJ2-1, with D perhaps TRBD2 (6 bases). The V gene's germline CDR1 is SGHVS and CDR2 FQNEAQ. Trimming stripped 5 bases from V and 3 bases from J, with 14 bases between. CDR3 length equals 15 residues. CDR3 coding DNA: TGTGCCAGCAGCCCGCGGGACGGTTACTACAATGAGCAGTTCTTC. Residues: CASSPRDGYYNEQFF.

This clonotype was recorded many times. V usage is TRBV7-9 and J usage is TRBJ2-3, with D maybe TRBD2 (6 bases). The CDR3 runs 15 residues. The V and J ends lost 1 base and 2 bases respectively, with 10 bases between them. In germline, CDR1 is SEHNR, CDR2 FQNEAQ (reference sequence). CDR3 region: CASSLGDWFTDTQYF. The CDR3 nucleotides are TGTGCCAGCAGCTTAGGGGACTGGTTCACAGATACGCAGTATTTT.

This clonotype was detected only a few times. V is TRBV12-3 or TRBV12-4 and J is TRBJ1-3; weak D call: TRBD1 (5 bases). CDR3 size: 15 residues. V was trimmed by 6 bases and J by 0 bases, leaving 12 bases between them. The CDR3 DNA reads TGTGCCAGCAGCTACAGGCTCCCCTCTGGAAACACCATATATTTT. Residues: CASSYRLPSGNTIYF.

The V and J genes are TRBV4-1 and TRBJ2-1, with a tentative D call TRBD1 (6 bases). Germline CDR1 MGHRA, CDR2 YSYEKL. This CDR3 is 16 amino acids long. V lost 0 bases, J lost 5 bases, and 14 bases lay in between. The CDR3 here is CASSQESGAYDNEQFF. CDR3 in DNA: TGCGCCAGCAGCCAAGAGTCAGGGGCATACGACAATGAGCAGTTCTTC.

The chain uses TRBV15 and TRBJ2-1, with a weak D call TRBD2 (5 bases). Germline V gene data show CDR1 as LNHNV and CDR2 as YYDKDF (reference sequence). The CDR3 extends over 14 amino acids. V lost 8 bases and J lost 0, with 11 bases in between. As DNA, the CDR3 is TGTGCCACCGTGGCGGGTAGCTCCTACAATGAGCAGTTCTTC. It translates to CATVAGSSYNEQFF.

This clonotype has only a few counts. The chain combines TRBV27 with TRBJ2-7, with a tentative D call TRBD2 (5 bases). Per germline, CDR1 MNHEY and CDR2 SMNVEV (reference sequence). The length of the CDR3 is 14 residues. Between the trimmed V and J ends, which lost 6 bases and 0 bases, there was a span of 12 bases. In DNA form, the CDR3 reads TGTGCCAGCAGCTATGGACTGCCCTCCTACGAGCAGTACTTC. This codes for CASSYGLPSYEQYF.

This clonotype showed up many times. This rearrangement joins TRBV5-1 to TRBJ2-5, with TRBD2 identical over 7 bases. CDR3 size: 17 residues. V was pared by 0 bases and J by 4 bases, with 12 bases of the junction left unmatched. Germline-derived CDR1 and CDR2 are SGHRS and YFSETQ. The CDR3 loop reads CASSLALTSDDGETQYF. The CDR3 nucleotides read TGCGCCAGCAGCTTGGCCCTAACTAGCGACGACGGAGAGACCCAGTACTTC.

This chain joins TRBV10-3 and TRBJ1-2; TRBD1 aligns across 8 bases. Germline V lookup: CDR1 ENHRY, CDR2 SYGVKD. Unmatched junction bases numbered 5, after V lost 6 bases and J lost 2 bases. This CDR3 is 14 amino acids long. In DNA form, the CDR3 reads TGTGCCATCAGGATGGACAGGGAAAACTATGGCTACACCTTC. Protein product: CAIRMDRENYGYTF.

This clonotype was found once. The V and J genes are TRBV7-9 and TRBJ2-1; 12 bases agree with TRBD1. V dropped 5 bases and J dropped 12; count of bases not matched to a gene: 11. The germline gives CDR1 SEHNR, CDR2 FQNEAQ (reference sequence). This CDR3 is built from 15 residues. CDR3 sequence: CASSNGDRGLDGQFF. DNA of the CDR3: TGTGCCAGCAGCAATGGGGACAGGGGGCTGGATGGGCAGTTCTTC.

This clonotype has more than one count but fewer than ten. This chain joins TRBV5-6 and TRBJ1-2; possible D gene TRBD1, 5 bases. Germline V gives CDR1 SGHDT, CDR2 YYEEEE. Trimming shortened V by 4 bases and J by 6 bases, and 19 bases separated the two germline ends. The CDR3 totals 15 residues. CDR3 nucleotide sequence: TGTGCCAGCAGCCTGCGGGGCCGGTGGGAGGATGGCTACACCTTC. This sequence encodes CASSLRGRWEDGYTF.

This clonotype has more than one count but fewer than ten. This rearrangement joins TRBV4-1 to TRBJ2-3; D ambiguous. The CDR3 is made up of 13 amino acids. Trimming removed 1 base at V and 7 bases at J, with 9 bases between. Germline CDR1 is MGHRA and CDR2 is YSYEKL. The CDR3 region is CASSQVRQNTQYF. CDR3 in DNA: TGCGCCAGCAGCCAAGTTAGGCAGAATACGCAGTATTTT.

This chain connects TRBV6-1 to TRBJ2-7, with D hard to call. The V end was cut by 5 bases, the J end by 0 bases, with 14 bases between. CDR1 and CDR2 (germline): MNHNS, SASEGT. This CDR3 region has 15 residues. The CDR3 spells CASSKWDSASYEQYF. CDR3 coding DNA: TGTGCCAGCAGTAAGTGGGATTCGGCCTCCTACGAGCAGTACTTC.

CDR3 sequence reads: CASSSRDRGYTGELFF. CDR3 nucleotides: TGTGCCAGCAGTTCCCGGGACAGGGGATACACCGGGGAGCTGTTTTTT. The chain has TRBV12-3 or TRBV12-4 and TRBJ2-2; 10 positions agree with TRBD1. Trimming took 4 bases from V and 3 from J; bases not matched to a gene: 5. CDR3 length: 16 residues.

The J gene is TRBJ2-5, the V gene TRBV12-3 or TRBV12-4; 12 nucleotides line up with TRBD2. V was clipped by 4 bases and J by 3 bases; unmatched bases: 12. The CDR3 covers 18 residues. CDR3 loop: CASSSTLAGGPWEETQYF. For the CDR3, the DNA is TGTGCCAGCAGTTCCACCCTAGCGGGAGGGCCGTGGGAAGAGACCCAGTACTTC.

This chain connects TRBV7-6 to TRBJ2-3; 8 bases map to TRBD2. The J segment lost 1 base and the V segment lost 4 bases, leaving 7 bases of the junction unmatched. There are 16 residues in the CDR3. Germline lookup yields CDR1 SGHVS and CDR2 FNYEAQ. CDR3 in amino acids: CASSSLWREGTDTQYF. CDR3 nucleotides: TGTGCCAGCAGCTCCCTCTGGCGGGAGGGCACAGATACGCAGTATTTT.

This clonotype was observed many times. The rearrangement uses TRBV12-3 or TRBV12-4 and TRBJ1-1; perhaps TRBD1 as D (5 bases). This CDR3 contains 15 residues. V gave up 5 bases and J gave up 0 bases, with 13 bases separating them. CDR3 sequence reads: CASSNRDGLNTEAFF. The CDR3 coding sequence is TGTGCCAGCAGTAACCGGGACGGCTTGAACACTGAAGCTTTCTTT.

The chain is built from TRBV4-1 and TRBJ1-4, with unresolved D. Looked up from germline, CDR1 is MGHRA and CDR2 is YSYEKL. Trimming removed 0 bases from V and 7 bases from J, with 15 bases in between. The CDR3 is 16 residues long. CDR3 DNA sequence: TGCGCCAGCAGCCAAGATAGGGCGGGTGTAGGTGAAAAACTGTTTTTT. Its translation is CASSQDRAGVGEKLFF.

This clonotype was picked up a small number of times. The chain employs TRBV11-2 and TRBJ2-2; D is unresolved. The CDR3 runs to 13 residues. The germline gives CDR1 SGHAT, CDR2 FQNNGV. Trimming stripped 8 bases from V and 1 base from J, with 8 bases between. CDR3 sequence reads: CASGAQNTGELFF. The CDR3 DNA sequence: TGTGCCAGCGGCGCGCAGAACACCGGGGAGCTGTTTTTT.

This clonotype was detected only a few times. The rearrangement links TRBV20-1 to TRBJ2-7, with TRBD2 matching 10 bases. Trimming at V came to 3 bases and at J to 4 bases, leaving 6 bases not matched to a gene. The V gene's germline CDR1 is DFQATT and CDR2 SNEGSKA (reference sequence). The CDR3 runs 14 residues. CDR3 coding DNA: TGCAGTGCTAGTTCTAGCGGGGGCCTTTACGAGCAGTACTTC. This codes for CSASSSGGLYEQYF.

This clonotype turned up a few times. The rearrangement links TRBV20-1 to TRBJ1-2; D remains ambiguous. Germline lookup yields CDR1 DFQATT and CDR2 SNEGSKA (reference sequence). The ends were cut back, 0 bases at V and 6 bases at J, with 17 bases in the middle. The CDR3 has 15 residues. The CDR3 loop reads CSARDALEGYDGYTF. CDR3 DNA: TGCAGTGCTAGAGACGCCTTGGAGGGATATGATGGCTACACCTTC.

The CDR3 nucleotides read TGCAGTGCTAGCCCCTCGGGGTTTCCTCCGGGTGGCTACACCTTC. As protein: CSASPSGFPPGGYTF. V usage is TRBV20-1 and J usage is TRBJ1-2; D is uncertain. Trimming removed 3 bases at V and 7 bases at J, with 21 bases between. The CDR3 spans 15 residues. Germline CDR1 is DFQATT and CDR2 is SNEGSKA (reference sequence).

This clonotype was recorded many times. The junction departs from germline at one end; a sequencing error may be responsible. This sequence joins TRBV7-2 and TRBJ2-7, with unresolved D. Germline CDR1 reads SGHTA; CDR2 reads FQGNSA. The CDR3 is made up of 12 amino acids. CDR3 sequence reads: CASSLDPYEQYF. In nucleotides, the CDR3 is TGCGCCAGCAGCTTGGACCCCTACGAGCAGTACTTC.

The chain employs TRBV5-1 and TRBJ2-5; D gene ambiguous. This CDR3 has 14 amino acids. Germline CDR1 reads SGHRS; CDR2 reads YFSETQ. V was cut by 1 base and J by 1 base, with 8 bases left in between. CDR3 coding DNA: TGCGCCAGCAGCTTGACGACGCTCCAAGAGACCCAGTACTTC. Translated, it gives CASSLTTLQETQYF.

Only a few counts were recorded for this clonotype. CDR3 sequence: CASSLLIAGMGETQYF. In nucleotides, the CDR3 is TGTGCCAGCAGTCTCCTTATAGCGGGGATGGGAGAGACCCAGTACTTC. V usage is TRBV12-3 or TRBV12-4 and J usage is TRBJ2-5; TRBD2 agrees at 8 bases. V shed 5 bases, J shed 4 bases, and the junction held 12 bases outside the gene matches. The CDR3 has 16 residues.

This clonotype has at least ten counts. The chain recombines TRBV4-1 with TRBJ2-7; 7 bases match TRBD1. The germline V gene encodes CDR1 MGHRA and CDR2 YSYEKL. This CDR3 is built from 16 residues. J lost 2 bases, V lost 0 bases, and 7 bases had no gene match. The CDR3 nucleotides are TGCGCCAGCAGCCAAGATTCAGGGGGATGGGCCTACGAGCAGTACTTC. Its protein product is CASSQDSGGWAYEQYF.

CDR3 in amino acids: CASRPIQGEYEQYF. The DNA of the CDR3 is TGTGCCAGCAGACCCATTCAGGGGGAGTACGAGCAGTACTTC. V usage is TRBV6-1 and J usage is TRBJ2-7, with 7 bases that match TRBD1. The V gene's germline CDR1 is MNHNS and CDR2 SASEGT. With V trimmed by 6 bases and J by 4 bases, 9 bases remained unmatched. This CDR3 region has 14 residues.